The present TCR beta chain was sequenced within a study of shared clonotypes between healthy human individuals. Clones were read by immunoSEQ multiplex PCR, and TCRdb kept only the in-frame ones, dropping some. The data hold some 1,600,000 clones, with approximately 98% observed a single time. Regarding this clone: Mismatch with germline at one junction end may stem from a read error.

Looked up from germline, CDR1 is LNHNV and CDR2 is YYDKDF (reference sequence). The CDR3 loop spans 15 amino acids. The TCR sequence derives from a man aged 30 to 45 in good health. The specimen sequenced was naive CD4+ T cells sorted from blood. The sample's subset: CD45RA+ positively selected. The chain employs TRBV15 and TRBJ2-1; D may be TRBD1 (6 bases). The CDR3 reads CAASISGTRHSEQFF. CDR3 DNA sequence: TGTGCCGCCAGCATTTCCGGGACACGACATTCTGAGCAGTTCTTC.